This paragraph reports one TCR beta chain. Its specificity is not known. These data are taken from a study of CD8+CD57+ T cells in acquired aplastic anemia. As for the study in general: Across the sorted CD4+ and CD8+ cells, DNA amounts averaged roughly 3 ug. Study-wide results and caveats: Patients and controls were not found to differ significantly in CD8+ Simpson's diversity. In common between the patients and the controls were some 29 CD8+ CDR3 sequences.

Germline V gives CDR1 MDHEN, CDR2 SYDVKM. V was trimmed by 2 bases and J by 4 bases, leaving 8 bases between them. This CDR3 has 13 amino acids. Profiling that covered TCR beta VDJ and CDR3 relied on genomic DNA as its template. TCRdb analysed the reads with MiXCR anew, one entry per CDR3 protein. The repertoire has 150,000 to 200,000 distinct CDR3 sequences, over 60% of them found once; the top ten carry around 42%. Sequenced material: sorted CD4+, CD8+, or CD8+CD57+ T cells (not recorded which) from PBMCs. The J gene is TRBJ1-1, the V gene TRBV28, with TRBD1 as a possible D gene (5 bases). The TCR originated in a human donor with severe aplastic anemia or a healthy control (not recorded which). CDR3 DNA sequence: TGTGCCAGCAGTTTACGAGGGGTCACTGAAGCTTTCTTT. It is translated as CASSLRGVTEAFF.